The TCR beta chain described here comes from a study of OX40 agonist ivuxolimab in advanced cancers. Study-wide background: Patients received the agonistic anti-OX40 (CD134) antibody ivuxolimab. Head and neck, renal cell, melanoma or hepatocellular carcinoma were the cancers that dose-escalation patients had. Antecedent anti-PD-1, anti-PD-L1 or anti-CTLA-4 therapy was permissible, with approximately 44% having received some. Study-wide points: In general, CD8+ T cells held more expanded clones than CD4+ did, on average.

TCRdb's table, derived via immunoSEQ multiplex PCR, lists solely in-frame clones and lacks some. In the table there are roughly 80,000 clones, roughly 86% of which are singletons. Germline V lookup: CDR1 LNHDA, CDR2 SQIVND (reference sequence). V lost 4 bases and J 7 bases, leaving 16 bases between the germline ends. The CDR3 runs to 14 residues. Comments on this clone: Its antigen is unidentified.

V is TRBV19 and J is TRBJ1-1; D may be TRBD1 (5 bases). The sample was CD4+ or CD8+ T cells sorted from blood, taken in a trial of the OX40 agonist ivuxolimab. This TCR derives from an adult with an advanced solid tumor such as melanoma, head and neck, liver or kidney cancer. The CDR3, as DNA: TGTGCCAGTAGTAGCCCTCGGGGGGTGGGTGAAGCTTTCTTT. Translation gives CASSSPRGVGEAFF. The full variable domain, rest sourced from reference TRBV19 and TRBJ1-1, is DGGITQSPKYLFRKEGQNVTLSCEQNLNHDAMYWYRQDPGQGLRLIYYSQIVNDFQKGDIAEGYSVSREKKESFPLTVTSAQKNPTAFYLCASSSPRGVGEAFFGQGTRLTVV.